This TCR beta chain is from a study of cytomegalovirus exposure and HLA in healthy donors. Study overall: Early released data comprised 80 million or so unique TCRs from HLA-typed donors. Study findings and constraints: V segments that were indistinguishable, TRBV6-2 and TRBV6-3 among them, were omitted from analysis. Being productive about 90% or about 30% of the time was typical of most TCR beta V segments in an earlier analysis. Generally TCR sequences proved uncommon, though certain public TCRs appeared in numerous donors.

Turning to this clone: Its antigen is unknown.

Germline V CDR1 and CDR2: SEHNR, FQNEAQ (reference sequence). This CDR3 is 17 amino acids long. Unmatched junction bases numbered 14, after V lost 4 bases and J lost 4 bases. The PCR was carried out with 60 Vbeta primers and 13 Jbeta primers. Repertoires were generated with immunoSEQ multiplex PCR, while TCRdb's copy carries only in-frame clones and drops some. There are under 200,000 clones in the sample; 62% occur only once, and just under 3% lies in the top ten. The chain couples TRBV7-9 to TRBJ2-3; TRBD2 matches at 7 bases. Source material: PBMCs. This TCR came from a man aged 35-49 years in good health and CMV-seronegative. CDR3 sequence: CASSSLGRERVADTQYF. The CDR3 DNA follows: TGTGCCAGCAGCTCGTTAGGGCGGGAGAGGGTCGCAGATACGCAGTATTTT.